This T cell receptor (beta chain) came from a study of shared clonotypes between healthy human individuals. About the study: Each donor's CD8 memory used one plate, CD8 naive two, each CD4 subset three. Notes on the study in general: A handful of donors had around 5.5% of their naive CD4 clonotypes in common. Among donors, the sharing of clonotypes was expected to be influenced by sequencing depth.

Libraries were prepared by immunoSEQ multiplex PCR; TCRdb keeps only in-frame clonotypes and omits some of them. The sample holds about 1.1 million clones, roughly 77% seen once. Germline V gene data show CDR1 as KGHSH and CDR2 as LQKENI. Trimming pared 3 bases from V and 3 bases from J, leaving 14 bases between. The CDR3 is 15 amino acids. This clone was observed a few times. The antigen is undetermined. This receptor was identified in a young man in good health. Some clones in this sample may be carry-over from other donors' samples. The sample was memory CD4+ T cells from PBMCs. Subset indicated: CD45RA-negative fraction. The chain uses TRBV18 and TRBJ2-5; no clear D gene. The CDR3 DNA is TGTGCCAGCTCACCCCCCGGGTCCCTGAAAGAGACCCAGTACTTC. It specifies CASSPPGSLKETQYF.